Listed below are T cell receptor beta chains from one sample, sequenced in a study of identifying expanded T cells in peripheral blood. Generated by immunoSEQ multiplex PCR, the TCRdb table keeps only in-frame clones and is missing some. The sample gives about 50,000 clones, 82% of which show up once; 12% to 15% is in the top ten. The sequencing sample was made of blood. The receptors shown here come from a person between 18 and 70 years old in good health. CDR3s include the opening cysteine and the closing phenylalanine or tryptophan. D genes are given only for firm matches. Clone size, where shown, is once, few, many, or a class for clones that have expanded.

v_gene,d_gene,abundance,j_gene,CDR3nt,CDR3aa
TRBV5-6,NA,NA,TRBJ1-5,TGTGCCAGCAGCTCTCGCCGACAGACTTTTAATCAGCCCCAGCATTTT,CASSSRRQTFNQPQHF
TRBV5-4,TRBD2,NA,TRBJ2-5,TGTGCCAGCAGCACCGGGACTAGCGGGGCCCCGTTGGCCCAGTACTTC,CASSTGTSGAPLAQYF
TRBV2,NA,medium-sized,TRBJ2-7,TGTGCCAGCAGTGAAATTGGACAGTTTAACTACGAGCAGTACTTC,CASSEIGQFNYEQYF
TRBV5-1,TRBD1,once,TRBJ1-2,TGCGCCAGCAGCCCTACGACCGGACAGGGGTTTCGTGGCTACACCTTC,CASSPTTGQGFRGYTF
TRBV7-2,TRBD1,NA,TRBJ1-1,TGTGCCAGCAGCGGAATTAAGACAGGGCGAAACACTGAAGCTTTCTTT,CASSGIKTGRNTEAFF
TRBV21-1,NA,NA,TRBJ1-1,NA,CASSKVGTGTRNTEAFF
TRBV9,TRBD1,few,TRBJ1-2,TGTGCCAGCAGCGCAAGACAGGGCGCGTCTAATGGCTACACCTTC,CASSARQGASNGYTF
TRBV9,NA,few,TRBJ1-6,TGTGCCAGCAGCGTTCAGGAGAGCTCCTATAATTCACCCCTCCACTTT,CASSVQESSYNSPLHF
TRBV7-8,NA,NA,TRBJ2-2,TGTGCCAGCAGCTTAGCGAGTTACACCGGGGAGCTGTTTTTT,CASSLASYTGELFF
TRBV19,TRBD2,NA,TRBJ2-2,TGTGCCAGTGATAGCGGGACTAACACCGGGGAGCTGTTTTTT,CASDSGTNTGELFF
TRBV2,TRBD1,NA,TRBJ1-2,TGTGCCAGCGCCGGGACAGGAGCTAACTATGGCTACACCTTC,CASAGTGANYGYTF
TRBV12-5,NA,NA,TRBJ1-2,TGTGCTAGTGGTGAAGTCGCTAACTATGGCTACACCTTC,CASGEVANYGYTF
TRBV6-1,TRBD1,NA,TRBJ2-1,TGTGCCAGCAGTGTCTCCGGGACAGTGAGCAATGAGCAGTTCTTC,CASSVSGTVSNEQFF
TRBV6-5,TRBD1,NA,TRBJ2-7,TGTGCCACCAAAGGGACAGGCCATTCCGAGCAGTACTTC,CATKGTGHSEQYF
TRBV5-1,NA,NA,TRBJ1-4,TGCGCCAGCGGAACAGCTGGTAGCGGGAAACTGTTTTTT,CASGTAGSGKLFF
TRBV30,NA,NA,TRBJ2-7,TGTGCCTGGAGTGGAACCGCCGGTGCGGGCGAGCAGTACTTC,CAWSGTAGAGEQYF
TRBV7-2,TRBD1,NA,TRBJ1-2,TGTGCCAGCAGATCATTTAGCACAGGGGGCCCGATGAGGGGCTACACCTTC,CASRSFSTGGPMRGYTF
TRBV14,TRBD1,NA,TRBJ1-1,TGTGCCAGCAGCCAAGGCTGGACAGGGGTTAACACTGAAGCTTTCTTT,CASSQGWTGVNTEAFF
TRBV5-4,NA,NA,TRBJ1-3,TGTGCCAGCAGCAGATCGGGCCTTATCGCCGGAAACACCATATATTTT,CASSRSGLIAGNTIYF
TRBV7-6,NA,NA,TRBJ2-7,TGTGCCAGCAGCTCCGGGATCACCCCGAGCTACGAGCAGTACTTC,CASSSGITPSYEQYF
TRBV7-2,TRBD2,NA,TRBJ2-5,TGTGCCAGCAGCTTAGTAGTGGGAGGGCAAGAGACCCAGTACTTC,CASSLVVGGQETQYF
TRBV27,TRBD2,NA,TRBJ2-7,TGTGCCAGCAGTTCCCGGCGGGAGAAGTTCTTAGGGTCCTACGAGCAGTACTTC,CASSSRREKFLGSYEQYF
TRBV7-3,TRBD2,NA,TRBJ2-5,TGTGCCAGCAGCTTAGGTGGCGGGGGAAGAGAGACCCAGTACTTC,CASSLGGGGRETQYF
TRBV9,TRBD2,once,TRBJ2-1,TGTGCCAGCAGCGTAAGTGGCGGGGGGATCTCCTACAATGAGCAGTTCTTC,CASSVSGGGISYNEQFF
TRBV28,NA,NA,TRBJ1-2,TGTGCCAGCAGTTTTGGCGGGGCAAGCTATGGCTACACCTTC,CASSFGGASYGYTF
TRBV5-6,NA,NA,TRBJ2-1,TGTGCCAGCAGTGAAGTGGGCCCCTACAATGAGCAGTTCTTC,CASSEVGPYNEQFF
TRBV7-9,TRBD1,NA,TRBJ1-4,TGTGCCAGCAGCGACTCCGGGACAGGGGTTGAAAAACTGTTTTTT,CASSDSGTGVEKLFF
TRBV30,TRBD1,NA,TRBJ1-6,TGTGCCTGGAGTGGGGGACAGGGGACGAATTCACCCCTCCACTTT,CAWSGGQGTNSPLHF
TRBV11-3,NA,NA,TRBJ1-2,TGTGCCAGCAGCGCATCGGGGGCTGGGGCCCTCTATGGCTACACCTTC,CASSASGAGALYGYTF
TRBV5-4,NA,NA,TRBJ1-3,TGTGCCAGCAGCTTGGCCAGGTCAGAACCAGGAAACACCATATATTTT,CASSLARSEPGNTIYF
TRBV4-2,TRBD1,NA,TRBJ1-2,TGTGCCAGCAGCCTTCGGACAGGGGCCGACTATGGCTACACCTTC,CASSLRTGADYGYTF
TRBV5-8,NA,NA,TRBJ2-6,TGTGCCAGCAGCCTTGGGGTTAGACGGGCTGCTGGGGCCAACGTCCTGACTTTC,CASSLGVRRAAGANVLTF
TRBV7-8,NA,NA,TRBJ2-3,TGTGCCAGCAGCTTAGGATCATTAGATACGCAGTATTTT,CASSLGSLDTQYF
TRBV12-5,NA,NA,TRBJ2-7,TGTGCTAGTGGTTTGGTTATCTTAGAAGGAAAGTTTTACGAGCAGTACTTC,CASGLVILEGKFYEQYF
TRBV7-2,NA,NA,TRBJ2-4,TGTGCCAGCAGCTTACTTATGGCGAACCTAGCCAAAAACATTCAGTACTTC,CASSLLMANLAKNIQYF
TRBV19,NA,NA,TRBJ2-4,TGTGCCAGTAGTATATCCTCGGATGATGACATTCAGTACTTC,CASSISSDDDIQYF
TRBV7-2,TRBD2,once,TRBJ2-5,TGTGCCAGCAGAAGAGCGGGGGGGATACAAGAGACCCAGTACTTC,CASRRAGGIQETQYF
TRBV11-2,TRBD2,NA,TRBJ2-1,TGTGCCAGCAGCTTAGTAATCGGACTAGCCTACAATGAGCAGTTCTTC,CASSLVIGLAYNEQFF
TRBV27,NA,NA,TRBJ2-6,TGTGCCAGCGCAATGTACCGCTCTGGGGCCAACGTCCTGACTTTC,CASAMYRSGANVLTF
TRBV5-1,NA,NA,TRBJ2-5,TGCGCCAGCAGCTTTACCGGGCCTTCGGGGGAGACCCAGTACTTC,CASSFTGPSGETQYF